Below, one T cell receptor beta chain is given with its context. The record originates from a study of identifying expanded T cells in peripheral blood. The table came from immunoSEQ multiplex PCR; TCRdb's copy has only in-frame clones and leaves some out. The table includes roughly 120,000 clones, roughly 90% detected once. The V and J ends lost 0 bases and 7 bases, in that order; junction bases with no gene match: 6. The CDR3 runs 15 residues. Germline lookup yields CDR1 GTSNPN and CDR2 SVGIG (reference sequence). The rearrangement uses TRBV30 and TRBJ2-1, with 10 bases identical to TRBD2. This TCR was recovered from a person between 18 and 75 years old in good health. The sequencing input was blood. The CDR3 protein is CAWSVRGLATNEQFF. The CDR3 DNA reads as TGTGCCTGGAGTGTACGGGGACTAGCGACGAATGAGCAGTTCTTC.